The T cell receptor (beta chain) under discussion was sequenced for a study of blood T cells in healthy people across ages. Findings of the study overall: Significant beta diversity loss was already apparent by age about 42, declining roughly linearly. More naive CD4+ cells and higher diversity marked long-lived donors relative to aged donors.

As concerns this clonotype: Its antigen is as yet unknown.

The germline gives CDR1 GTSNPN, CDR2 SVGIG (reference sequence). This CDR3 spans 14 amino acids. V dropped 0 bases and J dropped 6; count of bases not matched to a gene: 7. Samples had at least 7 million PBMCs isolated from them. A second PCR of about 7 to 12 cycles used a sample-barcoded 5' primer and a J-beta primer mix. A tag from a template-switch adaptor with 12 random nucleotides marked each cDNA molecule. TCRdb reprocessed the 5' RACE reads via MiXCR and lists one record per CDR3 protein. In the table there are about 1.6 million distinct CDR3 sequences, around 35% of which are singletons. This receptor was identified in a woman aged 25-40 years in good health. This chain joins TRBV30 and TRBJ1-2, with TRBD1 identical over 7 bases. Sequenced material: blood. The CDR3 loop is CAWSVQGGAHGYTF. CDR3 sequence (DNA): TGTGCCTGGAGTGTCCAGGGGGGGGCCCATGGCTACACCTTC.